This is a list of T cell receptor beta chains from one sample in a study of blood T cell repertoires in COVID-19. Repertoires were generated with immunoSEQ multiplex PCR, while TCRdb's copy carries only in-frame clones and drops some. The repertoire includes roughly 250,000 clones, approximately 78% of them detected once, and roughly 12% sits in the top ten. The sequenced material came from peripheral blood. These receptors were collected from a woman in her fifties or sixties with active or convalescent COVID-19. The CDR3 runs from the conserved cysteine through the conserved F or W.

>TRBV5-4|TRBJ2-3
CASSQRLAGAFTDTQYF
>TRBV30|TRBJ1-2
CAWSAGGILYGYTF
>TRBV11-2|TRBJ1-2
CASSSQTAGVKYGYTF
>TRBV5-1|TRBJ1-2
CASTPSRGSGYTF
>TRBV2|TRBJ1-5
CASSQDRAGNQPQHF
>TRBV6-2/TRBV6-3|TRBJ1-1
CASSYPTTGVGWNTEAFF
>TRBV15|TRBJ1-5
CATRDNSAQPQHF
>TRBV25-1|TRBJ2-2
CASSDPRGQSNTGELFF
>TRBV5-8|TRBJ2-1
CASSLGTSPYNEQFF
>TRBV19|TRBJ2-3
CASSISGITDTQYF
>TRBV6-2/TRBV6-3|TRBJ2-5
CASSLASGGQETQYF
>TRBV6-5|TRBJ1-4
CASSSGPGYNEKLFF